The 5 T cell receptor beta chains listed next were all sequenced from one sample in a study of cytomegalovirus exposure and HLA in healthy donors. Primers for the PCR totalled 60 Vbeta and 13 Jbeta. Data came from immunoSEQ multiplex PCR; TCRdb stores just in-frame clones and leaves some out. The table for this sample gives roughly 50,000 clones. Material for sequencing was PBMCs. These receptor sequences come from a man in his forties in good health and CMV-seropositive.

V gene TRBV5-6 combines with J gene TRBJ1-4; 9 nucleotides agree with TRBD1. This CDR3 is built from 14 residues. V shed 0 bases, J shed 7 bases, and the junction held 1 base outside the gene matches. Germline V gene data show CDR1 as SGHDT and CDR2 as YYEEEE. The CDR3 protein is CASSLGTGVEKLFF. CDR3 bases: TGTGCCAGCAGCTTGGGGACAGGGGTTGAAAAACTGTTTTTT.

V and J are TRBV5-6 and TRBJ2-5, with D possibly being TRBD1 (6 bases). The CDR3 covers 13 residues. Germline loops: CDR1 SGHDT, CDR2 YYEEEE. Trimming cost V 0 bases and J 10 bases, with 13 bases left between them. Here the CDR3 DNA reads TGTGCCAGCAGCTTGGTACACCAGGGGAGCCAGTACTTC. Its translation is CASSLVHQGSQYF.

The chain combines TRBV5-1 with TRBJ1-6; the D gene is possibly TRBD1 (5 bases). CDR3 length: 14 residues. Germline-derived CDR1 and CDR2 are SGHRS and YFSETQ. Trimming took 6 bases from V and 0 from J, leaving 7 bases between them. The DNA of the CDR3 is TGCGCCAGCACCCAGGGCTCCTATAATTCACCCCTCCACTTT. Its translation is CASTQGSYNSPLHF. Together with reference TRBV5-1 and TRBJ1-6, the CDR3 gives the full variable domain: KAGVTQTPRYLIKTRGQQVTLSCSPISGHRSVSWYQQTPGQGLQFLFEYFSETQRNKGNFPGRFSGRQFSNSRSEMNVSTLELGDSALYLCASTQGSYNSPLHFGNGTRLTVT.

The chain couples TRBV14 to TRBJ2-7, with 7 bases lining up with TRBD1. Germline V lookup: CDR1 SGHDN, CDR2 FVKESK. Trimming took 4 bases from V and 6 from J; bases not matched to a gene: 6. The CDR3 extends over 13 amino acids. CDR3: CASSPRTGIEQYF. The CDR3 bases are TGTGCCAGCAGCCCCCGGACAGGTATCGAGCAGTACTTC.

The CDR3 is CARARLAAYNEQFF. The CDR3 nucleotides are TGTGCCAGAGCCCGACTAGCGGCCTACAATGAGCAGTTCTTC. This chain connects TRBV2 to TRBJ2-1; 9 nucleotides line up with TRBD2. The junction had 5 bases not matched to a gene; V was cut back by 9 bases and J by 2 bases. This CDR3 has 14 amino acids. The germline V gene encodes CDR1 SNHLY and CDR2 FYNNEI.